Below are 2 T cell receptor beta chains sequenced from a single sample in a study of T cell responses to AZD1222 COVID-19 vaccine. Assay used: immunoSEQ multiplex PCR; TCRdb lists only in-frame clones, some missing. The data contain around 180,000 clones, 70% to 90% of them seen just once; the ten biggest clones take up 5% to 7%. The specimen comprised peripheral blood, sampled on day 0 of AZD1222 vaccination. These receptors were collected from an adult in good health.

This sequence joins TRBV7-2 and TRBJ1-5; the D is unclear. Germline CDR1 and CDR2: SGHTA and FQGNSA. V lost 0 bases to trimming and J lost 6 bases, with 12 bases between them. This CDR3 region has 15 residues. CDR3 coding DNA: TGTGCCAGCAGCTTAGCAGTGTTTGGCAGTCAGCCCCAGCATTTT. Translated, it gives CASSLAVFGSQPQHF.

The chain combines TRBV30 with TRBJ1-2; D is uncertain. The CDR3 covers 14 residues. Germline V lookup: CDR1 GTSNPN, CDR2 SVGIG (reference sequence). With 8 bases removed from V and 2 bases from J, the gap between germline ends came to 18 bases. CDR3 in amino acids: CAGIARAENYGYTF. The CDR3 DNA reads TGTGCCGGTATCGCTAGGGCAGAAAACTATGGCTACACCTTC.